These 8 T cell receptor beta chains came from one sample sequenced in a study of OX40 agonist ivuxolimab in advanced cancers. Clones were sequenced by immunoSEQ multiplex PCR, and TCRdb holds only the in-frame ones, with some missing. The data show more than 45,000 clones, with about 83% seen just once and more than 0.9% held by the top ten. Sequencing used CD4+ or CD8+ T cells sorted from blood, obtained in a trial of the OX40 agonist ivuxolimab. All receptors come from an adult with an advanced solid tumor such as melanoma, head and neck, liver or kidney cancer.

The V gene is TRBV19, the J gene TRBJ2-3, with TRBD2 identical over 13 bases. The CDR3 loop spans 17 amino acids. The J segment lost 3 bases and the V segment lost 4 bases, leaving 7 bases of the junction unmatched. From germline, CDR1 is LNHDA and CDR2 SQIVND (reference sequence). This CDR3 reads CASSNQWTSGGTDTQYF. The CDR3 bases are TGTGCCAGTAGTAATCAATGGACTAGCGGGGGAACAGATACGCAGTATTTT.

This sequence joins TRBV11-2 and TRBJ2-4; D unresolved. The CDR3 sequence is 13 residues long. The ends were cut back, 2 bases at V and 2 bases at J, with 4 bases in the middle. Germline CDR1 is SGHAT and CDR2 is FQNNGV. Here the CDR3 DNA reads TGTGCCAGCAGCTTAATCTCCAAAAACATTCAGTACTTC. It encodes CASSLISKNIQYF. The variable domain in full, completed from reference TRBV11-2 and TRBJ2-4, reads EAGVAQSPRYKIIEKRQSVAFWCNPISGHATLYWYQQILGQGPKLLIQFQNNGVVDDSQLPKDRFSAERLKGVDSTLKIQPAKLEDSAVYLCASSLISKNIQYFGAGTRLSVL.

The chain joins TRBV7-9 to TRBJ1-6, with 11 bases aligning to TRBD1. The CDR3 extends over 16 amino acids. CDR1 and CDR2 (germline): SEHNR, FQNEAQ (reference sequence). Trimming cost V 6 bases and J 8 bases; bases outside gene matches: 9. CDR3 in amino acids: CASRRRGTGGDSPLHF. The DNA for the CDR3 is TGTGCCAGCAGACGACGCGGGACAGGGGGGGATTCACCCCTCCACTTT.

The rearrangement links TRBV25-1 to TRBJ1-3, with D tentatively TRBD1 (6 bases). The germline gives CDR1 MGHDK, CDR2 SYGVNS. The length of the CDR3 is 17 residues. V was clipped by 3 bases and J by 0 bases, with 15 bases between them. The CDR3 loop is CASSEGGTSFSGNTIYF. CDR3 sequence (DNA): TGTGCCAGCAGTGAGGGGGGGACATCTTTCTCTGGAAACACCATATATTTT. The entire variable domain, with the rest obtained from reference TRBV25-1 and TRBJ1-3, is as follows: EADIYQTPRYLVIGTGKKITLECSQTMGHDKMYWYQQDPGMELHLIHYSYGVNSTEKGDLSSESTVSRIRTEHFPLTLESARPSHTSQYLCASSEGGTSFSGNTIYFGEGSWLTVV.

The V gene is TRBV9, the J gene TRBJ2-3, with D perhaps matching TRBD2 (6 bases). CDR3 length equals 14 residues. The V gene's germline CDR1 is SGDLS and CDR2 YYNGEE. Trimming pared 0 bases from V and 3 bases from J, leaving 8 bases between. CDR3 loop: CASSVVGGTDTQYF. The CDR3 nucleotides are TGTGCCAGCAGCGTAGTGGGGGGTACAGATACGCAGTATTTT.

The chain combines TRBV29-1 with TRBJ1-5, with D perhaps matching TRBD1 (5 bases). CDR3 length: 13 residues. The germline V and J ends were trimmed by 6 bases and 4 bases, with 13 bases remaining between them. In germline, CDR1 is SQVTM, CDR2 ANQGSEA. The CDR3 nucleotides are TGCAGCGTCCGGGGCGGGGGGAATCAGCCCCAGCATTTT. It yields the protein CSVRGGGNQPQHF.

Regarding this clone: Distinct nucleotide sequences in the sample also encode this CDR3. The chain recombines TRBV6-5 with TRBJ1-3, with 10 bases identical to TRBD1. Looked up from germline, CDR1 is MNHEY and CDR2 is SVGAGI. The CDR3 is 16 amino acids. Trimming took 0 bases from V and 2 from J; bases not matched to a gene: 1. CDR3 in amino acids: CASSYSGTGAGNTIYF. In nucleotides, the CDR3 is TGTGCCAGCAGTTACTCCGGGACAGGGGCTGGAAACACCATATATTTT.

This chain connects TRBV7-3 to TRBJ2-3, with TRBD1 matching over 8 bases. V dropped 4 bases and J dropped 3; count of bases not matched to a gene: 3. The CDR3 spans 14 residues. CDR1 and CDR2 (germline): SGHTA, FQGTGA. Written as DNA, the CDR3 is TGTGCCAGCAGCTCAGGGGGCTGGACAGATACGCAGTATTTT. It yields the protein CASSSGGWTDTQYF. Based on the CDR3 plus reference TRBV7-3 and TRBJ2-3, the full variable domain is GAGVSQTPSNKVTEKGKYVELRCDPISGHTALYWYRQSLGQGPEFLIYFQGTGAADDSGLPNDRFFAVRPEGSVSTLKIQRTERGDSAVYLCASSSGGWTDTQYFGPGTRLTVL.